Listed here are 5 T cell receptor beta chains from one sample, sequenced in a study of beta chain features in type 1 diabetes. The study, taken as a whole, reports: Researchers report that Type 1 diabetes patients had moderately but significantly shorter TCRB CDR3s across all four CD4+ subsets.

Their cognate antigens are unknown. The authors reverse transcribed all of the isolated RNA, so sequencing captured expressed TCRB transcripts. The assay was immunoSEQ multiplex PCR, and TCRdb's table has in-frame clones only and misses some. The data show around 250,000 clones, 20% to 25% seen once. Sequencing was performed on naive CD4+ T cells from blood. All receptors come from a woman aged 25-40 years with type 1 diabetes.

The rearrangement uses TRBV11-2 and TRBJ2-5; D remains unclear. Trimming removed 3 bases from V and 0 bases from J, with 8 bases in between. Germline CDR1 is SGHAT and CDR2 is FQNNGV. CDR3 length: 14 amino acids. The CDR3 reads CASSFSSYQETQYF. The CDR3 nucleotides read TGTGCCAGCAGCTTCTCGTCGTACCAAGAGACCCAGTACTTC.

There are a few counts of this clone. V gene TRBV5-1 combines with J gene TRBJ2-1; D gene unclear. The V end lost 0 bases, the J end lost 0 bases, and 10 bases lay between the germline ends. The CDR3 consists of 16 residues. Germline values: CDR1 SGHRS, CDR2 YFSETQ. CDR3 in DNA: TGCGCCAGCAGCTTGGCGGCGGCATTCTCCTACAATGAGCAGTTCTTC. This encodes CASSLAAAFSYNEQFF.

The CDR3 DNA sequence: TGTGCCAGCAGTGAAGGGCTGTACTATGGCTACACCTTC. It translates to CASSEGLYYGYTF. This chain joins TRBV2 and TRBJ1-2, with D unclear. Trimming shortened V by 1 base and J by 3 bases, and 6 bases separated the two germline ends. CDR1 is SNHLY and CDR2 is FYNNEI in the germline V gene. The CDR3 totals 13 residues.

The V gene is TRBV2, the J gene TRBJ2-2, with D possibly matching TRBD2 (6 bases). V was clipped by 5 bases and J by 0 bases, with 13 bases between them. Germline assignment: CDR1 SNHLY and CDR2 FYNNEI. This CDR3 has 16 residues. CDR3 nucleotides: TGTGCCAGCAGTCAGCTGGGCGGGGCGAACACCGGGGAGCTGTTTTTT. Encoded protein: CASSQLGGANTGELFF.

This clone was observed a few times. V and J are TRBV9 and TRBJ2-2; D might be TRBD1 (5 bases). The germline CDR1 and CDR2 sequences are SGDLS and YYNGEE. The CDR3 runs 15 residues. V shed 0 bases and J shed 2 bases, with 8 bases lying between them. CDR3 in amino acids: CASSVDDRNTGELFF. In DNA, the CDR3 is TGTGCCAGCAGCGTAGATGACAGAAACACCGGGGAGCTGTTTTTT.